The 25 T cell receptor beta chains reported below all come from one sample, sequenced in a study of blood T cell repertoires in COVID-19. Assay: immunoSEQ multiplex PCR; the TCRdb copy retains only in-frame clones and omits some. The data contain under 250,000 clones, 80% to 85% of them singletons. Sequenced input: peripheral blood. The receptors were sampled from a man between 45 and 60 years old with active or convalescent COVID-19.

This clone has a single count. The rearrangement joins TRBV29-1 to TRBJ2-2; unclear D gene. This CDR3 has 14 residues. Deletions cut 4 bases from V and 2 bases from J, with 11 bases between. Per the germline V gene, CDR1 is SQVTM and CDR2 is ANQGSEA. CDR3: CSVVGHNNTGELFF. In DNA, the CDR3 is TGCAGCGTTGTTGGGCACAACAACACCGGGGAGCTGTTTTTT.

Remarks on this clone: The same CDR3 arises from other DNA sequences in this sample as well. The chain has TRBV6-1 and TRBJ1-2; tentative D call: TRBD1 (5 bases). The germline V gene encodes CDR1 MNHNS and CDR2 SASEGT. Trimming shortened V by 2 bases and J by 5 bases, and 12 bases separated the two germline ends. This CDR3 is 14 amino acids long. The CDR3 DNA is TGTGCCAGCAGTGAAACCGGGGGTGATTATGGCTACACCTTC. Protein: CASSETGGDYGYTF.

This clone was detected a few times. This sequence joins TRBV19 and TRBJ1-2; 7 positions agree with TRBD1. This CDR3 is built from 15 residues. CDR1 and CDR2 (germline): LNHDA, SQIVND (reference sequence). V gave up 5 bases and J gave up 8 bases; unmatched junction bases: 14. The CDR3 protein is CASSPNAGQRLGYTF. The CDR3 coding sequence is TGTGCCAGTAGTCCAAACGCGGGACAGCGACTAGGCTACACCTTC.

On this clone: Within the sample, other DNA sequences also encode this same CDR3. V and J are TRBV12-3 or TRBV12-4 and TRBJ1-2; D remains unclear. This CDR3 has 12 amino acids. V lost 4 bases and J 2 bases, leaving 5 bases between the germline ends. The CDR3 here is CASSSGNYGYTF. CDR3 nucleotide sequence: TGTGCCAGCAGTTCGGGGAACTATGGCTACACCTTC.

This rearrangement joins TRBV28 to TRBJ2-7, with no clear D. This CDR3 spans 12 amino acids. Trimming shortened V by 10 bases and J by 3 bases, and 13 bases separated the two germline ends. Germline V gene lookup returns CDR1 MDHEN and CDR2 SYDVKM. CDR3 bases: TGTGCCACCTCCCAGGCCAACTACGAGCAGTACTTC. Translating it yields CATSQANYEQYF.

This clone was observed once. This chain uses TRBV7-9 with TRBJ1-3, with D unclear. The CDR3 contains 15 residues. Germline V gene sequence: CDR1 SEHNR, CDR2 FQNEAQ (reference sequence). The V and J ends lost 1 base and 0 bases respectively, with 7 bases between them. The CDR3 DNA is TGTGCCAGCAGCTTAGTAGAGATCTCTGGAAACACCATATATTTT. Its translation: CASSLVEISGNTIYF.

The chain carries TRBV6-1 and TRBJ1-5; 7 bases are a match to TRBD1. V lost 4 bases, J lost 0 bases, and 6 bases stayed unmatched. The CDR3 runs to 16 residues. The V gene's germline CDR1 is MNHNS and CDR2 SASEGT. The CDR3 region is CASSVAGGVSNQPQHF. The CDR3 DNA reads as TGTGCCAGCAGTGTCGCAGGGGGAGTTAGCAATCAGCCCCAGCATTTT.

A few counts support this clone. This sequence joins TRBV5-1 and TRBJ1-1, with D possibly matching TRBD1 (5 bases). Looked up from germline, CDR1 is SGHRS and CDR2 is YFSETQ. Deletions cut 0 bases from V and 0 bases from J, with 9 bases between. The CDR3 is made up of 15 amino acids. The CDR3 bases are TGCGCCAGCAGCTTGGAGGGGATGATGAACACTGAAGCTTTCTTT. This translates into CASSLEGMMNTEAFF. Combining the CDR3 with reference TRBV5-1 and TRBJ1-1 gives the whole variable domain KAGVTQTPRYLIKTRGQQVTLSCSPISGHRSVSWYQQTPGQGLQFLFEYFSETQRNKGNFPGRFSGRQFSNSRSEMNVSTLELGDSALYLCASSLEGMMNTEAFFGQGTRLTVV.

This rearrangement joins TRBV19 to TRBJ1-1; tentatively, D is TRBD1 (6 bases). Germline CDR1 and CDR2: LNHDA and SQIVND (reference sequence). Trimming stripped 3 bases from V and 1 base from J, with 12 bases between. This CDR3 comprises 15 residues. The CDR3 loop is CASSMPGVWNTEAFF. Here the CDR3 DNA reads TGTGCCAGTAGTATGCCAGGGGTGTGGAACACTGAAGCTTTCTTT.

The chain links TRBV3-1 (or the pseudogene TRBV3-2) to TRBJ2-1; TRBD1 agrees at 8 bases. Trimming at V came to 5 bases and at J to 9 bases, leaving 6 bases not matched to a gene. Germline V gene sequence: CDR1 LGHDT, CDR2 YNNKEL (reference sequence). The CDR3 consists of 13 residues. CDR3 loop: CASSTGGIGEQFF. The CDR3 nucleotides read TGTGCCAGCAGCACAGGGGGGATAGGTGAGCAGTTCTTC.

CDR3 in amino acids: CASSFSGSYEQYF. Written as DNA, the CDR3 is TGCGCCAGCAGCTTTTCAGGGTCCTACGAGCAGTACTTC. The chain uses TRBV5-1 and TRBJ2-7; possible D gene TRBD1, 5 bases. This CDR3 has 13 amino acids. Germline V gene sequence: CDR1 SGHRS, CDR2 YFSETQ. Trimming left V 2 bases short and J 1 base short, with 7 bases between.

This chain uses TRBV3-1 (or the pseudogene TRBV3-2) with TRBJ2-5; a possible D gene is TRBD1 (6 bases). CDR1 LGHDT and CDR2 YNNKEL come from the germline V gene (reference sequence). V lost 6 bases and J lost 5, with 10 bases in between. The CDR3 loop spans 12 amino acids. CDR3 nucleotides: TGTGCCAGCAGTCCTAGGGGGGAGACCCAGTACTTC. Translation gives CASSPRGETQYF.

The genes are TRBV21-1 and TRBJ1-6. TRBV21-1 is tagged as a pseudogene. This CDR3 has 11 amino acids. The CDR3 region has the DNA TGTGCCAGCAGCAAAGGACCCCGCGGGAATTTT. As protein: CASSKGPRGNF.

The CDR3 reads CASSFGLATQETQYF. The DNA for the CDR3 is TGTGCCAGCAGCTTCGGACTAGCGACGCAAGAGACCCAGTACTTC. The chain links TRBV7-9 to TRBJ2-5; 9 bases line up with TRBD2. CDR1 SEHNR and CDR2 FQNEAQ come from the germline V gene (reference sequence). The V segment lost 3 bases and the J segment 2 bases; nucleotides outside the gene matches: 4. This CDR3 has 15 residues.

V usage is TRBV30 and J usage is TRBJ1-5; a possible D gene is TRBD1 (5 bases). The CDR3 is 13 residues long. V lost 4 bases to trimming and J lost 10 bases, with 17 bases between them. Germline CDR1 is GTSNPN and CDR2 is SVGIG (reference sequence). CDR3 residues: CAWKGAGQGPQHF. Here the CDR3 DNA reads TGTGCCTGGAAAGGGGCCGGCCAGGGTCCCCAGCATTTT.

The CDR3 coding sequence is TGTGCCAGCAGTGCTCCAGGGGGCCCCGCTGGAAACACCATATATTTT. It encodes CASSAPGGPAGNTIYF. The chain links TRBV28 to TRBJ1-3; 8 nucleotides match TRBD1. Germline lookup yields CDR1 MDHEN and CDR2 SYDVKM. The CDR3 extends over 16 amino acids. V lost 5 bases, J lost 2 bases, and 8 bases stayed unmatched.

The chain has TRBV7-2 and TRBJ1-2, with 9 positions matching TRBD1. V shed 5 bases and J 4 bases; nucleotides not matched to a gene: 5. This CDR3 comprises 14 residues. Germline V gene sequence: CDR1 SGHTA, CDR2 FQGNSA. This CDR3 reads CASSNRGPPYGYTF. CDR3 sequence (DNA): TGTGCCAGCAGCAACAGGGGGCCGCCCTATGGCTACACCTTC.

The chain is built from TRBV6-6 and TRBJ1-1; 9 nucleotides agree with TRBD1. The CDR3 extends over 13 amino acids. The germline V gene encodes CDR1 MNHNY and CDR2 SVGAGI (reference sequence). Unmatched junction bases numbered 3, after V lost 5 bases and J lost 5 bases. Here the CDR3 reads CASSDRGRTEAFF. As DNA, the CDR3 is TGTGCCAGCAGTGACAGGGGGAGGACTGAAGCTTTCTTT.

V and J are TRBV6-5 and TRBJ1-1, with 8 bases matching TRBD1. This CDR3 region has 14 residues. The V segment lost 6 bases and the J segment 1 base; nucleotides outside the gene matches: 4. Germline CDR1 MNHEY, CDR2 SVGAGI. CDR3 DNA sequence: TGTGCCAGCAGGGACGGGACAGGGAACACTGAAGCTTTCTTT. This translates into CASRDGTGNTEAFF.

V gene TRBV5-4 combines with J gene TRBJ1-6, with TRBD1 as a possible D gene (6 bases). V was clipped by 2 bases and J by 5 bases, with 8 bases between them. CDR3 length: 14 residues. Per the germline V gene, CDR1 is SGHNT and CDR2 is YYREEE (reference sequence). The CDR3 nucleotides are TGTGCCAGCAGCTTAAGGACAGATAATTCACCCCTCCACTTT. Its translation is CASSLRTDNSPLHF.

This clone was detected only a few times. The rearrangement links TRBV7-9 to TRBJ1-2; TRBD1 might be the D (5 bases). The V end was cut by 4 bases, the J end by 5 bases, with 20 bases between. The CDR3 contains 16 residues. In germline, CDR1 is SEHNR, CDR2 FQNEAQ (reference sequence). CDR3 residues: CASSSDADSRLYGYTF. The CDR3 DNA reads as TGTGCCAGCAGCTCTGACGCCGACAGCCGGCTTTATGGCTACACCTTC. Looking up the rest from reference TRBV7-9 and TRBJ1-2 gives the full variable domain: DTGVSQNPRHKITKRGQNVTFRCDPISEHNRLYWYRQTLGQGPEFLTYFQNEAQLEKSRLLSDRFSAERPKGSFSTLEIQRTEQGDSAMYLCASSSDADSRLYGYTFGSGTRLTVV.

The chain is built from TRBV20-1 and TRBJ1-6; D uncertain. The CDR3 totals 14 residues. The germline V gene has CDR1 DFQATT and CDR2 SNEGSKA (reference sequence). With 3 bases removed from V and 9 bases from J, the gap between germline ends came to 15 bases. CDR3 DNA sequence: TGCAGTGCTAGTATACAGAGAGATGGTTCACCCCTCCACTTT. It yields the protein CSASIQRDGSPLHF.

The V gene is TRBV5-5, the J gene TRBJ2-7; D remains ambiguous. The length of the CDR3 is 13 residues. Germline V gene sequence: CDR1 SGHKS, CDR2 YYEKEE (reference sequence). Between the trimmed V and J ends, which lost 0 bases and 6 bases, there was a span of 10 bases. DNA of the CDR3: TGTGCCAGCAGCTTGGCGGCAGGTGGCGAGCAGTACTTC. This gives the protein CASSLAAGGEQYF.

The V gene is TRBV2, the J gene TRBJ1-2; possibly TRBD1 for D (6 bases). CDR1 and CDR2 (germline): SNHLY, FYNNEI. There are 13 residues in the CDR3. V gave up 9 bases and J gave up 4 bases, with 15 bases separating them. The CDR3 reads CASKQGSIYGYTF. The CDR3 bases are TGTGCCAGTAAACAGGGATCCATCTATGGCTACACCTTC. Full variable domain (outside the CDR3, taken from reference TRBV2 and TRBJ1-2): EPEVTQTPSHQVTQMGQEVILRCVPISNHLYFYWYRQILGQKVEFLVSFYNNEISEKSEIFDDQFSVERPDGSNFTLKIRSTKLEDSAMYFCASKQGSIYGYTFGSGTRLTVV.

This clone was recorded a few times. CDR3 in DNA: TGCAGCGTTGAGTACTGGGAGGGCGCCTATGGCTACACCTTC. Protein: CSVEYWEGAYGYTF. J is TRBJ1-2 and V is TRBV29-1; D is unclear. V was trimmed by 3 bases and J by 4 bases, leaving 15 bases between them. Germline CDR1 and CDR2: SQVTM and ANQGSEA. The length of the CDR3 is 14 residues.